This T cell receptor (beta chain) was found in a study of T cell responses to AZD1222 COVID-19 vaccine. Study-wide points: Receipt of two AZD1222 doses was followed by a rise in Spike-specific TCR breadth and depth. Baseline serostatus was positive in only six AZD1222 recipients. There were mostly white British donors and more females than males, and clonal diversity was possibly underestimated.

V was clipped by 6 bases and J by 6 bases, with 20 bases between them. The germline V gene encodes CDR1 MNHEY and CDR2 SVGEGT. The CDR3 sequence is 16 residues long. Libraries were prepared by immunoSEQ multiplex PCR; TCRdb keeps only in-frame clonotypes and omits some of them. The sample consists of about 90,000 clones, less than 85% of them appearing once. About this clone: Its target is not known.

Here the sequenced sample was peripheral blood, taken 28 days after the second AZD1222 dose. The chain joins TRBV6-2 or TRBV6-3 to TRBJ2-2; a possible D gene is TRBD1 (5 bases). The TCR sequence derives from an adult who received the AZD1222 COVID-19 vaccine. CDR3 in amino acids: CASSSPIGVAAGELFF. The CDR3 coding sequence is TGTGCCAGCAGCTCCCCCATAGGGGTTGCAGCCGGGGAGCTGTTTTTT.